This T cell receptor (beta chain) was sequenced for a study of blood T cell repertoires in COVID-19. Study in general: COVID-19 samples, acute and convalescent, were from the United States, Italy and Spain. T cells, B-cell-depleted T cells, or PBMCs provided the cDNA or gDNA that served as material.

Germline V gene sequence: CDR1 MNHEY, CDR2 SVGAGI. With 7 bases clipped from V and 4 bases from J, the junction kept 5 bases outside the gene matches. The CDR3 covers 14 residues. This clone was counted only a few times. As handled by the study authors: Reference gene primer amplification gave nucleated cell count estimates. The method was immunoSEQ multiplex PCR; TCRdb's version includes in-frame clones alone and lacks a portion of them. V and J calls and clone size are copied from that table; D and trimming were computed from the DNA. The sample records over 150,000 clones, 65% to 80% being singletons.

Sequenced material: peripheral blood. The sequence was collected from a man in his fifties or sixties with acute or convalescent COVID-19. This sequence joins TRBV6-5 and TRBJ1-3; 9 bases map to TRBD1. The CDR3: CASKGQGYGNTIYF. DNA for the CDR3: TGTGCCAGCAAAGGACAGGGGTACGGAAACACCATATATTTT.